What follows are 3 T cell receptor beta chains derived from one specimen sequenced in a study of Ad26.COV2.S vaccination and SARS-CoV-2 variants listed by TCRdb under 2021. What this sample's treatment or condition label stands for: 19 received Ad26.COV2.S at low or high dose, single or two shots; 5 received placebo; per-sample allocation not given. For vaccine and placebo recipients, repertoires were sequenced using samples collected on day 63 after the first injection. Receptor libraries were prepared by the immunoSEQ multiplex PCR assay. The immuneACCESS repertoire file appears here via TCRdb, limited to in-frame rearrangements. These files lack a portion of the clones; in checked studies, under half of the deficit traces to unresolved V genes, and the cause of the others is not known. The sample table shows some 340,000 clones, and 85% to 90% are seen once. Jointly, the top ten make up more than 1.5% of the sample.

The material was peripheral blood, obtained in a trial of Ad26.COV2.S vaccine versus placebo. All receptors come from a person between 18 and 65 years old who received the Ad26.COV2.S COVID-19 vaccine or a placebo.

Concerning this clone: In the same sample, other DNA sequences code for this CDR3. This chain uses TRBV5-1 with TRBJ1-2; 8 bases are a match to TRBD1. Looked up from germline, CDR1 is SGHRS and CDR2 is YFSETQ. The CDR3 contains 14 residues. The V segment lost 0 bases and the J segment 4 bases; nucleotides outside the gene matches: 2. CDR3 protein: CASSLDGQGYGYTF. The CDR3 nucleotides read TGCGCCAGCAGCTTGGACGGACAGGGCTATGGCTACACCTTC.

The CDR3 sequence: CASSLERGGTEAFF. The CDR3 coding sequence is TGTGCCAGCAGCTTAGAGAGGGGGGGCACTGAAGCTTTCTTT. V usage is TRBV11-1 and J usage is TRBJ1-1; D perhaps matches TRBD1 (6 bases). The CDR3 sequence is 14 residues long. Per the germline V gene, CDR1 is SGHAT and CDR2 is FQDESV (reference sequence). V was trimmed by 1 base and J by 4 bases, leaving 10 bases between them.

This sequence joins TRBV7-8 and TRBJ1-1; no clear D. V lost 2 bases and J lost 1, with 8 bases in between. CDR1 is SGHVS and CDR2 is FQNEAQ in the germline V gene. The CDR3 has 14 residues. CDR3: CASSLSVQNTEAFF. The CDR3 coding sequence is TGTGCCAGCAGCTTATCGGTACAGAACACTGAAGCTTTCTTT.